Listed below are T cell receptor beta chains from one sample, sequenced in a study of blood T cell repertoires in COVID-19. This table comes from immunoSEQ multiplex PCR, and its TCRdb copy is limited to in-frame clones, with some not included. The table has 110,000 to 150,000 clones, roughly three quarters seen once. Specimen: peripheral blood. The origin of the receptors is a man between 60 and 75 years old with acute or convalescent COVID-19. Both conserved end residues are part of each CDR3. The D gene is left open where the match is weak. Size tells how often a clone was seen (once, few, many) or the class of an expanded clone, and some rows leave it out.

>TRBV5-8|TRBD2|TRBJ2-1|NA
TGTGCCAGCAGCTTGAGTAGCGGGAGCTTTAGCTCCTACAATGAGCAGTTCTTC
CASSLSSGSFSSYNEQFF
>TRBV29-1|TRBD1|TRBJ1-6|once
TGCAGCGTTGGACAGGGAGGCGGTTCACCCCTCCACTTT
CSVGQGGGSPLHF
>TRBV2|TRBD1|TRBJ1-5|NA
TGTGCCAGCAGTGGGACAGGGCGTAATCAGCCCCAGCATTTT
CASSGTGRNQPQHF
>TRBV4-2|TRBD1|TRBJ1-4|NA
TGTGCCAGCAGCCAGCCCGGGACAGGGGAGGAAAAACTGTTTTTT
CASSQPGTGEEKLFF
>TRBV6-5|NA|TRBJ1-2|NA
TGTGCCAGCAGTTCCTTCGGGGGAGGTGGCTACACCTTC
CASSSFGGGGYTF
>TRBV18|NA|TRBJ1-6|NA
TGTGCCAGCGCCATCGGCGGGGAAGGACATTCACCCCTCCACTTT
CASAIGGEGHSPLHF
>TRBV14|NA|TRBJ2-5|NA
TGTGCCAGCAGCACAATGGAACGAGGAGAGACCCAGTACTTC
CASSTMERGETQYF
>TRBV28|TRBD1|TRBJ1-6|NA
TGTGCCAGCAGTTCTCCGACAGGGGGGCGCCAGAATTCACCCCTCCACTTT
CASSSPTGGRQNSPLHF
>TRBV3-1/TRBV3-2|TRBD2|TRBJ2-1|NA
TGTGCCAGCAGCCAAGACACTAGCGGGAGGAATGAGCAGTTCTTC
CASSQDTSGRNEQFF
>TRBV24-1|TRBD2|TRBJ2-5|NA
TGTGCCACCAGCTCGGGGGGCCAAGAGACCCAGTACTTC
CATSSGGQETQYF
>TRBV28|TRBD1|TRBJ2-3|NA
TGTGCCAGCAGTTCCCATAAGGGGGCGGGCACAGATACGCAGTATTTT
CASSSHKGAGTDTQYF
>TRBV6-5|TRBD1|TRBJ1-2|NA
TGTGCCAGCAGTAGAACGGGACAGGCATTCTACACCTTC
CASSRTGQAFYTF
>TRBV19|NA|TRBJ1-6|NA
TGTGCCAGTAGTACTGAGCGGCAGGTTAATTCACCCCTCCACTTT
CASSTERQVNSPLHF
>TRBV30|NA|TRBJ1-2|NA
TGTGCCTGGAGTGTAGGAGGGATAGGCTACACCTTC
CAWSVGGIGYTF
>TRBV7-7|NA|TRBJ2-5|NA
TGTGCCAGCAGCTTAGGAGGCAGCCCACAAGAGACCCAGTACTTC
CASSLGGSPQETQYF
>TRBV25-1|NA|TRBJ2-4|NA
TGTGCCAGCAGTCGAGCCGAGGCCAAAAACATTCAGTACTTC
CASSRAEAKNIQYF
>TRBV28|NA|TRBJ2-7|NA
TGTGCCAGCCTTCCGACAGAGTTTACCTACGAGCAGTACTTC
CASLPTEFTYEQYF
>TRBV13|TRBD1|TRBJ1-5|few
TGTGCCAGCAGCTCCTCCGGGACAGGTAGTCAGCCCCAGCATTTT
CASSSSGTGSQPQHF
>TRBV11-2|TRBD1|TRBJ2-5|NA
TGTGCCAGCAGCCTAATGGGACAGCGCCAAGAGACCCAGTACTTC
CASSLMGQRQETQYF
>TRBV14|TRBD2|TRBJ2-1|NA
TGTGCCAGCAGCCAAGATCCTAGCGGGAGATTTGAGCAGTTCTTC
CASSQDPSGRFEQFF
>TRBV5-8|NA|TRBJ2-3|NA
TGTGCCAGCAGCCCGACTAGAGGGGATACGCAGTATTTT
CASSPTRGDTQYF
>TRBV10-1|TRBD2|TRBJ2-7|NA
TGCGCCAGCAGTCCCGGGACTAGCGGGAGAGGGCAGTACTTC
CASSPGTSGRGQYF
>TRBV1|NA|TRBJ2-7|NA
TGCACCAGCCCCACGGGGGGTTACGAGCAGTACTTC
CTSPTGGYEQYF
>TRBV3-1/TRBV3-2|NA|TRBJ1-6|NA
TGTGCCAGCAGCCAAGGTATAGCCCTCTCACCCCTCCACTTT
CASSQGIALSPLHF
>TRBV18|TRBD2|TRBJ2-3|NA
TGTGCCAGCTCACCAATGTCCGGGAGGGCCATGGATACGCAGTATTTT
CASSPMSGRAMDTQYF
>TRBV5-1|NA|TRBJ1-5|once
TGCGCCAGCAGCTTGGGATTATCGGGTCAGCCCCAGCATTTT
CASSLGLSGQPQHF
>TRBV19|TRBD2|TRBJ2-7|NA
TGTGCCAGTAGTATAAGCGGGAGTTCCTACGAGCAGTACTTC
CASSISGSSYEQYF
>TRBV28|NA|TRBJ2-7|NA
TGTGCCAGCTGCCAGGGGTCCTACGAGCAGTACTTC
CASCQGSYEQYF
>TRBV30|NA|TRBJ2-3|NA
TGTGCCTGGAGTGGGGGAACAGGAGATACGCAGTATTTT
CAWSGGTGDTQYF
>TRBV6-5|TRBD2|TRBJ2-7|NA
TGTGCCAGCAAGGGGACTAGCGGCCCCTACGAGCAGTACTTC
CASKGTSGPYEQYF
>TRBV7-2|TRBD2|TRBJ2-7|NA
TGTGCCAGCAGCTCTACACTAGCGGGAGGGTACGTGGTGCAGTACTTC
CASSSTLAGGYVVQYF